These T cell receptor beta chains were read from a single sample in a study of CD8 T cells in Susac syndrome. In TCRdb, the immunoSEQ multiplex PCR reads were re-called with MiXCR into one record per CDR3 protein. This sample has about 77,000 distinct CDR3 sequences; about 92% occur once, and the top ten carry more than 0.5%. Sequenced input: CD4+ T cells from PBMCs. The receptors were gathered from a human donor with Susac syndrome. Each CDR3 is given with its conserved first and last residue. The order of the fields is D gene, J gene, V gene, clone size, CDR3 DNA, CDR3 protein. D genes are given only for firm matches. The listing skips clone size in some rows; elsewhere it reads once, few, many or a size class.

NA	TRBJ1-1	TRBV2	NA	TGTGCCAGCAGCACACGTATGAACACTGAAGCTTTCTTT	CASSTRMNTEAFF
NA	TRBJ2-1	TRBV5-4	once	TGTGCCAGCAGCGGGACTCCCAGCTCCTACAATGAGCAGTTCTTC	CASSGTPSSYNEQFF
TRBD2	TRBJ2-7	TRBV7-2	NA	TGTGCCAGCAGCTTGACTAGCGGGGCGGACCCTTCCTACGAGCAGTACTTC	CASSLTSGADPSYEQYF
NA	TRBJ2-7	TRBV4-1	NA	TGCGCCAGCAGCCAAGGGTGGGGAATTCCCTCCGAGCAGTACTTC	CASSQGWGIPSEQYF
TRBD1	TRBJ2-1	TRBV6-6	NA	TGTGCCAACCGGGACAGCCGCTACAATGAGCAGTTCTTC	CANRDSRYNEQFF
NA	TRBJ2-6	TRBV20-1	NA	TGCAGTGCTAGGGACATCTCTGGGGCCAACGTCCTGACTTTC	CSARDISGANVLTF
NA	TRBJ1-1	TRBV5-6	NA	TGTGCCAGCAGCTTCGGGGCTGCGGTCACTGAAGCTTTCTTT	CASSFGAAVTEAFF
TRBD2	TRBJ2-3	TRBV27	NA	TGTGCCACTCCCTCCCCGTACCAAGCGGGGTGGGAAGATACGCAGTATTTT	CATPSPYQAGWEDTQYF
TRBD1	TRBJ2-3	TRBV7-2	NA	TGTGCCAGCAGCTTAGTAGGGACAGGCACAGATACGCAGTATTTT	CASSLVGTGTDTQYF
NA	TRBJ2-1	TRBV6-2/TRBV6-3	NA	TGTGCCAGCACTGGGTACAATGAGCAGTTCTTC	CASTGYNEQFF
NA	TRBJ2-4	TRBV12-5	NA	TGTGCTAGTGGTTTTCCAGGGGACATTCAGTACTTC	CASGFPGDIQYF
NA	TRBJ2-1	TRBV7-9	NA	TGTGCCAGGGGGGACCTCCTATACAATGAGCAGTTCTTC	CARGDLLYNEQFF
NA	TRBJ1-2	TRBV29-1	NA	TGCAGCGTTGGGACAGAGTTCTATGGCTACACCTTC	CSVGTEFYGYTF